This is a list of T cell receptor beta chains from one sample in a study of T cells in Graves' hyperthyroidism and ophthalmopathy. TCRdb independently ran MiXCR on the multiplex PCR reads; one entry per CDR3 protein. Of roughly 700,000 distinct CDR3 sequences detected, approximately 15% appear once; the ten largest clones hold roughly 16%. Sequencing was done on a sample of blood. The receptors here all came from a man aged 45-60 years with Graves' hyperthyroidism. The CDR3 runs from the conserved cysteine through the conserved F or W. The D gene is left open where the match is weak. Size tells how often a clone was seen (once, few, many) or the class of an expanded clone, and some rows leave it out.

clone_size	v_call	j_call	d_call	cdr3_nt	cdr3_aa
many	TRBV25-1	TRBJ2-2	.	TGTGCCAGCAGTCTAGCGGACAGGCCGAACACCGGGGAGCTGTTTTTT	CASSLADRPNTGELFF
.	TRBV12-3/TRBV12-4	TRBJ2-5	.	TGTGCCAGCAGTACTCGATCAGGGGAGCGGCAAGAGACCCAGTACTTC	CASSTRSGERQETQYF
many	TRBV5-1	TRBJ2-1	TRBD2	TGCGCCAGCAGCTCTCGCCTAGCGGGAGCGGGCAATGAGCAGTTCTTC	CASSSRLAGAGNEQFF
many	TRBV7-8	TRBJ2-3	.	TGTGCCAGCAGCACATGGCCGGATACAGATACGCAGTATTTT	CASSTWPDTDTQYF
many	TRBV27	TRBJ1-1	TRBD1	TGTGCCAGCAGTCTAAAATACAGGGGAATGAACACTGAAGCTTTCTTT	CASSLKYRGMNTEAFF
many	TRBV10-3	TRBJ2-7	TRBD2	TGTGCCATCAGTGGGGTCGACCTAGCGGGAGCCCAGCAGTACTTC	CAISGVDLAGAQQYF
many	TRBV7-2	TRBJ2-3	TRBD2	TGTGCCAGCAGCATCCGACTAGCGGGAGGGCCAGATACGCAGTATTTT	CASSIRLAGGPDTQYF
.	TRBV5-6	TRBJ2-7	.	TGTGCCAGCAGCCATTCTACTACGCAGTACTTC	CASSHSTTQYF
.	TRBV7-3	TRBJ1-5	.	TGTGCCAGCAGCTTAGAGGCAGGGTACCGTCAGCCCCAGCATTTT	CASSLEAGYRQPQHF
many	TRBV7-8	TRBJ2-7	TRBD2	TGTGCCAGCAGCAAGACCGGGACTAGCGCCTACGAGCAGTACTTC	CASSKTGTSAYEQYF
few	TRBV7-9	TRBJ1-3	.	TGTGCCAGCAGCTTAGCGATCCGGAGCTCTGGAAACACCATATATTTT	CASSLAIRSSGNTIYF
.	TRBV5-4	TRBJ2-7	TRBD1	TGTGCCAGCAGCTCGACAGGGGGCGAGGGCTACGAGCAGTACTTC	CASSSTGGEGYEQYF
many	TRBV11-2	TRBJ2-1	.	TGTGCCAGCAGCGACAACTACAATGAGCAGTTCTTC	CASSDNYNEQFF
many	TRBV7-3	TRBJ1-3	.	TGTGCCAGCAGCTTAACGGGAATGGGGGCTGGAAACACCATATATTTT	CASSLTGMGAGNTIYF
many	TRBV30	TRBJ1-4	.	TGTGCCTGGAGGCCCGGGACGCCGGAAAAACTGTTTTTT	CAWRPGTPEKLFF
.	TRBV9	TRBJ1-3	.	TGTGCCAGCAGTGAGAAAATTGGAAACACCATATATTTT	CASSEKIGNTIYF
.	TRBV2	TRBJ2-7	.	TGTGCCAGCAGTCTTTGGGGGACAACCGGCGAGCAGTACTTC	CASSLWGTTGEQYF
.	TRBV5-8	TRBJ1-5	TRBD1	TGTGCCAGCAGCTTGTGGGGACAGGGAGATCAGCCCCAGCATTTT	CASSLWGQGDQPQHF
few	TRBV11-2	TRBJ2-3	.	TGTGCCAGCAGTCACCCCGGTGGGGGAACTAGCACAGATACGCAGTATTTT	CASSHPGGGTSTDTQYF
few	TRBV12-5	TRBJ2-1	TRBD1	TGTGCTAGTGGTTTGGGACAGGGGGATGAGCGGTTCTTC	CASGLGQGDERFF
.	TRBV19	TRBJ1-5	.	TGTGCCGCCTCGTTACTCAGCAATCAGCCCCAGCATTTT	CAASLLSNQPQHF
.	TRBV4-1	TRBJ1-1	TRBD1	TGCGCCAGCAGCCAACCCGGGACAGGAAATTCCACTGAAGCTTTCTTT	CASSQPGTGNSTEAFF
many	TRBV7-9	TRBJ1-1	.	TGTGCCAGCAGCTTAGAGAGCCTGCGGACTGAAGCTTTCTTT	CASSLESLRTEAFF
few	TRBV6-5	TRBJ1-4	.	TGTGCCAGCAGTTACTCGATACCCAATAATGAAAAACTGTTTTTT	CASSYSIPNNEKLFF
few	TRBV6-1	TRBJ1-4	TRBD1	TGTGCCAGCAGGCGTTCCGGGACAGGGAGAGAAAAACTGTTTTTT	CASRRSGTGREKLFF
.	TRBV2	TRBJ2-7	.	TGTGCCAGCAAGACAACGGGGACCTACGAGCAGTACTTC	CASKTTGTYEQYF
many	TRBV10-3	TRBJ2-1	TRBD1	TGTGCCATCACGGGACAGGGTAGGGATGAGCAGTTCTTC	CAITGQGRDEQFF
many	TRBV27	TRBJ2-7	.	TGTGCCAGCAGTTCGAAGACTTCTCACTCCTACGAGCAGTACTTC	CASSSKTSHSYEQYF
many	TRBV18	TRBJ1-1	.	TGTGCCAGCTCACCCGGGGCGGGTGAAGCTTTCTTT	CASSPGAGEAFF
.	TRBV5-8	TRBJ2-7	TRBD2	TGTGCCAGCAGCTCCGGACTAGTCGGAGAGCAGTACTTC	CASSSGLVGEQYF
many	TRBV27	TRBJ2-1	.	TGTGCCAGCAAAAGCAGTAGCAGTGAGCAGTTCTTC	CASKSSSSEQFF
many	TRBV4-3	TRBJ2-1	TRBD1	TGCGCCAGCAGCCAAGGACAGGGAAAGTACAATGAGCAGTTCTTC	CASSQGQGKYNEQFF
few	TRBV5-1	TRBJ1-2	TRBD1	TGCGCCAGCAGCCAGACAGGGAAAAACTATGGCTACACCTTC	CASSQTGKNYGYTF
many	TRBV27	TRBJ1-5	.	TGTGCCAGCAGTTTGAACAGGGATCAGCCCCAGCATTTT	CASSLNRDQPQHF
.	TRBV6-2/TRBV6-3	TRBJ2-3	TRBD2	TGTGCCAGCAAACAAAGCGGGGACTACGAATTCACAGATACGCAGTATTTT	CASKQSGDYEFTDTQYF
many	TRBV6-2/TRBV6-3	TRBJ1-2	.	TGTGCCAGCAGCCCTAGTAGGACGGACTATGGCTACACCTTC	CASSPSRTDYGYTF
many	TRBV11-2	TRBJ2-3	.	TGTGCCAGCAGCAAATCTCCCGGGGGAGTGACAGATACGCAGTATTTT	CASSKSPGGVTDTQYF
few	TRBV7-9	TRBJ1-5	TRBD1	TGTGCCAGCAGCCAGACGAGGTCCGGACAGGGGTTTCCCCAGCATTTT	CASSQTRSGQGFPQHF
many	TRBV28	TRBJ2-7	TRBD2	TGTGCCAGCAGTGGGTCTAGCGGGAGTTTGTCCGACGAGCAGTACTTC	CASSGSSGSLSDEQYF
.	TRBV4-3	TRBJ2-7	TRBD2	TGCGCCAGCAGCCGAGCACGTGGACTAGCGGGCGAGCAGTACTTC	CASSRARGLAGEQYF
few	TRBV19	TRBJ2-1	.	TGTGCCAGTAGTTGGGGGGCGTGCCACAATGAGCAGTTCTTC	CASSWGACHNEQFF
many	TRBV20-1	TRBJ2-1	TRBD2	TGCAGTGCAGGGGAATCGGGGGGTTTTTTTGAGCAGTTCTTC	CSAGESGGFFEQFF
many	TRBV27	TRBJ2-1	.	TGTGCCAGCAGTACCCAGGGTCCCTTCTACAATGAGCAGTTCTTC	CASSTQGPFYNEQFF
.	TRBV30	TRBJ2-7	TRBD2	TGTGCCTGGATTGCGGCGGGAGGACACGAGCAGTACTTC	CAWIAAGGHEQYF
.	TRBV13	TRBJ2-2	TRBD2	TGTGCCAGCAGCCCTGGGACTAGCAGTGTCGGGGAGCTGTTTTTT	CASSPGTSSVGELFF
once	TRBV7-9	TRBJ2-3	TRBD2	TGTGCCAGCAATACGGGACTAGCGGGAGGACTCACAGATACGCAGTATTTT	CASNTGLAGGLTDTQYF
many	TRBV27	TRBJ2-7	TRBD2	TGTGCCAGCAGACGAAGCGGGGATTCCTACGAGCAGTACTTC	CASRRSGDSYEQYF
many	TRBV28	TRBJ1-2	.	TGTGCCAGCAGTTTATCGGTCAGTTTCTATGGCTACACCTTC	CASSLSVSFYGYTF
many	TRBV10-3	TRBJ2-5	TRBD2	TGTGCCATCAGTGAGTCGAGAACCCTTGGGACTAGCGGGATAAAAGCACAAGAGACCCAGTACTTC	CAISESRTLGTSGIKAQETQYF
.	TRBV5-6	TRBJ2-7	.	TGTGCCAGCAGCTTAGCCTACCACTACGAGCAGTACTTC	CASSLAYHYEQYF